This is a list of T cell receptor beta chains from one sample in a study of vaccination and CD4 T cells after COVID-19. Each CDR3 protein is one row after TCRdb ran MiXCR on the PCR reads. There are 25,000 or so distinct CDR3 sequences in the sample; approximately 64% occur only once, and about a fifth lies in the top ten. No antigen has been assigned to these receptors. The material sequenced was CD4+ T cells from blood, cultured in vitro, taken after SARS-CoV-2 vaccination. The receptors derive from a human donor who received a COVID-19 vaccine. CDR3s include the opening cysteine and the closing phenylalanine or tryptophan. A D gene is named only where the DNA matches it firmly. Not every row has a clone size; where given, it reads once, few, many or a size class.

cdr3_length,clone_size,j_call,d_call,v_call,cdr3_aa,cdr3_nt
11,once,TRBJ1-1,-,TRBV5-1,CASSRETEAFF,TGCGCCAGCAGCCGGGAGACTGAAGCTTTCTTT
12,-,TRBJ1-2,-,TRBV7-2,CASSLDLYGYTF,TGTGCCAGCAGCTTGGATCTCTATGGCTACACCTTC
12,-,TRBJ2-3,-,TRBV5-1,CASAYASDTQYF,TGCGCCAGCGCCTACGCTTCAGATACGCAGTATTTT
15,-,TRBJ2-7,TRBD1,TRBV10-3,CAISGAGGDSYEQYF,TGTGCCATCAGTGGAGCAGGGGGTGACTCATACGAGCAGTACTTC
14,-,TRBJ2-7,-,TRBV7-8,CASSHAGGSYEQYF,TGTGCCAGCAGCCATGCCGGGGGCTCCTACGAGCAGTACTTC
17,-,TRBJ2-5,TRBD2,TRBV10-3,CAISTTGTSGAQGAQYF,TGTGCCATCAGCACAACCGGGACTAGCGGGGCTCAGGGGGCCCAGTACTTC
16,-,TRBJ2-5,TRBD1,TRBV7-8,CASSQRTGSYQETQYF,TGTGCCAGCAGCCAACGGACAGGGTCTTACCAAGAGACCCAGTACTTC
14,-,TRBJ1-2,-,TRBV27,CASSFEPSTDGYTF,TGTGCCAGCAGTTTTGAACCGTCGACAGACGGCTACACCTTC
14,-,TRBJ2-5,TRBD2,TRBV6-1,CASNLAGAQETQYF,TGTGCCAGCAACTTAGCGGGGGCCCAAGAGACCCAGTACTTC
17,-,TRBJ1-6,TRBD1,TRBV2,CASSEPGQGKGRSPLHF,TGTGCCAGCAGTGAACCGGGACAGGGGAAGGGGAGGTCACCCCTCCACTTT
11,-,TRBJ2-1,-,TRBV30,CAWSGFNEQFF,TGTGCCTGGTCCGGGTTCAATGAGCAGTTCTTC
12,few,TRBJ1-2,-,TRBV6-1,CASSPDGYGYTF,TGTGCCAGCAGTCCTGACGGATATGGCTACACCTTC
16,few,TRBJ2-7,TRBD1,TRBV15,CATSRPPGQGIYEQYF,TGTGCCACCAGCAGACCTCCGGGACAGGGAATTTACGAGCAGTACTTC